This is a list of T cell receptor beta chains from one sample in a study of blood T cell repertoires in COVID-19. Measured with immunoSEQ multiplex PCR; TCRdb has only the in-frame clones, and not every one. This sample has 100,000 to 150,000 clones, with 81% found just once. Sequencing input: peripheral blood. The receptor source for this set is a man aged 25 to 45 with COVID-19, enrolled during active disease. CDR3s include the opening cysteine and the closing phenylalanine or tryptophan. A D gene is named only where the DNA matches it firmly. Some rows have no size entry. The others give once, few or many, or a class for an expanded clone.

d_call j_call clone_size v_call cdr3_aa cdr3_nt
TRBD2 TRBJ2-1 few TRBV5-1 CASSTSGGYNEQFF TGCGCCAGCAGCACTAGCGGGGGTTACAATGAGCAGTTCTTC
- TRBJ1-4 - TRBV3-1/TRBV3-2 CASSAPGFDNEKLFF TGTGCCAGCAGCGCCCCCGGTTTCGATAATGAAAAACTGTTTTTT
- TRBJ1-2 - TRBV12-5 CASGAQGNGFGGYTF TGTGCTAGCGGAGCCCAGGGAAATGGTTTTGGTGGCTACACCTTC
- TRBJ1-2 few TRBV27 CASSLGQGYGYTF TGTGCCAGCAGTTTAGGCCAGGGCTATGGCTACACCTTC
TRBD2 TRBJ2-1 - TRBV18 CASSPWETAGAKRSYNEQFF TGTGCCAGCTCACCCTGGGAAACAGCGGGAGCTAAGAGGTCCTACAATGAGCAGTTCTTC
- TRBJ2-5 - TRBV6-2/TRBV6-3 CASSYVGGHETQYF TGTGCCAGCAGTTACGTGGGGGGTCATGAGACCCAGTACTTC
- TRBJ2-2 - TRBV6-1 CASSVARTGELFF TGTGCCAGCAGTGTAGCGAGGACCGGGGAGCTGTTTTTT
- TRBJ1-5 - TRBV4-1 CASSQGGGNSNQPQHF TGCGCCAGCAGCCAAGGAGGAGGGAATAGCAATCAGCCCCAGCATTTT
TRBD1 TRBJ1-6 - TRBV19 CASSAKDRGPPLHF TGTGCCAGTAGTGCCAAGGACAGGGGTCCACCCCTCCACTTT
- TRBJ2-7 once TRBV4-1 CASSQDRGFEQYF TGCGCCAGCAGCCAAGATCGCGGGTTTGAGCAGTACTTC
- TRBJ1-2 - TRBV27 CASSFGAYYGYTF TGTGCCAGCAGTTTTGGGGCTTACTATGGCTACACCTTC
- TRBJ1-2 - TRBV7-2 CASTDSFLYGYTF TGTGCCAGCACCGACAGCTTCCTCTATGGCTACACCTTC